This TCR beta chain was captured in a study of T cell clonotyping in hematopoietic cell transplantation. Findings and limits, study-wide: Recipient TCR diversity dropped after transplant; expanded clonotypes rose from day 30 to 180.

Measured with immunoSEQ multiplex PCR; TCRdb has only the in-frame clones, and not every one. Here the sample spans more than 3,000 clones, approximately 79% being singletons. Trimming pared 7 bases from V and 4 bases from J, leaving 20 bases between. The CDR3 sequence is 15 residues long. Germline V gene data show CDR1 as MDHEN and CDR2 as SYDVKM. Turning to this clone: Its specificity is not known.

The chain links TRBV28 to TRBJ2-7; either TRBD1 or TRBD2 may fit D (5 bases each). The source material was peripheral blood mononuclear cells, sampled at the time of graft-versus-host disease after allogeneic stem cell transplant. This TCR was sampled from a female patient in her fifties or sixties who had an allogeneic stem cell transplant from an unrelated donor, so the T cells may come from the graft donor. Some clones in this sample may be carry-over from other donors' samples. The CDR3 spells CASTSTGRGVYEQYF. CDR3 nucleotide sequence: TGTGCCAGCACCTCCACGGGACGAGGGGTTTACGAGCAGTACTTC.